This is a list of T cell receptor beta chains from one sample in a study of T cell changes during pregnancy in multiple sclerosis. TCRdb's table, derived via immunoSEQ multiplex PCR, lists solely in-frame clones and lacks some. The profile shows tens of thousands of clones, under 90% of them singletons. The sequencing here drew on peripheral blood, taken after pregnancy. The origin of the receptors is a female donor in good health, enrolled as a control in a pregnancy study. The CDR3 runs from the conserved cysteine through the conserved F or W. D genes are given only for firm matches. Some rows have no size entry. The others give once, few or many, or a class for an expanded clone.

CDR3 protein: CASSFPGQGAYGYTF; CDR3 DNA: TGTGCCAGCAGTTTCCCGGGACAGGGGGCGTATGGCTACACCTTC; clone size: -; V gene: TRBV6-5; D gene: TRBD1; J gene: TRBJ1-2
CDR3 protein: CARSLPGTGNYGYTF; CDR3 DNA: TGTGCCAGAAGCCTACCCGGGACAGGGAACTATGGCTACACCTTC; clone size: -; V gene: TRBV5-3; D gene: TRBD1; J gene: TRBJ1-2
CDR3 protein: CASSDPVQREDYEQYF; CDR3 DNA: TGTGCCAGCAGCGACCCCGTCCAGCGGGAGGACTACGAGCAGTACTTC; clone size: -; V gene: TRBV2; D gene: TRBD2; J gene: TRBJ2-7
CDR3 protein: CASSVRGWNTEAFF; CDR3 DNA: TGTGCCAGCAGTGTCCGGGGATGGAACACTGAAGCTTTCTTT; clone size: -; V gene: TRBV6-1; D gene: -; J gene: TRBJ1-1
CDR3 protein: CASSSTGGAFYGYTF; CDR3 DNA: TGTGCCAGCAGTTCGACAGGGGGCGCATTCTATGGCTACACCTTC; clone size: once; V gene: TRBV6-5; D gene: TRBD1; J gene: TRBJ1-2
CDR3 protein: CSVGDRSYEQYF; CDR3 DNA: TGCAGCGTCGGGGACAGGTCCTACGAGCAGTACTTC; clone size: -; V gene: TRBV29-1; D gene: TRBD1; J gene: TRBJ2-7
CDR3 protein: CASSPDMFPNYGYTF; CDR3 DNA: TGTGCCAGCAGCCCCGACATGTTCCCTAACTATGGCTACACCTTC; clone size: -; V gene: TRBV7-8; D gene: -; J gene: TRBJ1-2
CDR3 protein: CASSLTVSGELFF; CDR3 DNA: TGCGCCAGCAGCTTGACAGTGTCCGGGGAGCTGTTTTTT; clone size: -; V gene: TRBV5-1; D gene: -; J gene: TRBJ2-2
CDR3 protein: CASSQAADRIYEQYF; CDR3 DNA: TGTGCCAGCAGTCAAGCGGCGGACAGAATCTACGAGCAGTACTTC; clone size: -; V gene: TRBV11-3; D gene: -; J gene: TRBJ2-7
CDR3 protein: CASSSGFGEHGYTF; CDR3 DNA: TGCGCCAGCAGCTCCGGGTTCGGGGAGCATGGCTACACCTTC; clone size: once; V gene: TRBV5-1; D gene: -; J gene: TRBJ1-2
CDR3 protein: CASRGLSGETQYF; CDR3 DNA: TGTGCCTCCCGGGGACTTTCGGGAGAGACCCAGTACTTC; clone size: -; V gene: TRBV5-6; D gene: -; J gene: TRBJ2-5
CDR3 protein: CAWSGGGLQPQHF; CDR3 DNA: TGTGCCTGGAGTGGGGGGGGGCTTCAGCCCCAGCATTTT; clone size: -; V gene: TRBV30; D gene: -; J gene: TRBJ1-5
CDR3 protein: CASSPTPTGTEAFF; CDR3 DNA: TGTGCCAGCAGCCCGACTCCGACAGGGACTGAAGCTTTCTTT; clone size: -; V gene: TRBV7-2; D gene: TRBD1; J gene: TRBJ1-1
CDR3 protein: CASIRNTEAFF; CDR3 DNA: TGTGCCAGCATTCGGAACACTGAAGCTTTCTTT; clone size: -; V gene: TRBV27; D gene: -; J gene: TRBJ1-1
CDR3 protein: CASKETGNTEAFF; CDR3 DNA: TGTGCCAGCAAGGAGACAGGGAACACTGAAGCTTTCTTT; clone size: -; V gene: TRBV7-6; D gene: -; J gene: TRBJ1-1
CDR3 protein: CASSFDTYQPQHF; CDR3 DNA: TGTGCCAGCAGCTTCGACACGTATCAGCCCCAGCATTTT; clone size: -; V gene: TRBV5-5; D gene: -; J gene: TRBJ1-5
CDR3 protein: CASSAWQGYEQYF; CDR3 DNA: TGTGCCAGCAGTGCGTGGCAGGGCTACGAGCAGTACTTC; clone size: -; V gene: TRBV2; D gene: -; J gene: TRBJ2-7